This T cell receptor (beta chain) was retrieved from a study of Graves' ophthalmopathy and Graves' hyperthyroidism. Using RNA transcripts, the TCR beta CDR3 regions were amplified. An opening RT-PCR round employed HTBI primers and preceded a second-round multiplex PCR. TCRdb used MiXCR to reprocess the multiplex PCR reads, holding one entry per CDR3 protein. The sample carries roughly 610,000 distinct CDR3 sequences, around a fifth recorded once. This clonotype was detected ten times or more. The germline gives CDR1 PRHDT, CDR2 FYEKMQ (reference sequence). V was trimmed by 0 bases and J by 3 bases, leaving 12 bases between them. CDR3 length equals 16 residues.

The sample comprised peripheral blood. V and J are TRBV13 and TRBJ1-5; possible D gene TRBD1, 6 bases. The sequence came from a young woman with stable Graves' hyperthyroidism. Some clones in this sample may be carry-over from other donors' samples. The CDR3 DNA reads TGTGCCAGCAGCTTAGGCCAGGACAGACACAATCAGCCCCAGCATTTT. Its translation: CASSLGQDRHNQPQHF.